One and the same sample provided the 29 T cell receptor beta chains below, sequenced in a study of tumor and adjacent non-tumor tissue in lung cancer (dated by TCRdb to the late 2010s). Bulk unsorted tissue served as the source for RNA extraction, and RNA quality was assessed using a NanoDrop ND-1000 and an Agilent 2100. The library was prepared using multiplex PCR. TCRdb records Illumina HiSeq 2500 as the sequencer. Following protocols modified from ARM-PCR, the researchers constructed TCRbeta libraries through three rounds of nested PCR with primers (Table S4). Clones were called with MiXCR by TCRdb after fastp trimmed the public reads at Q25, and only in-frame beta chains were retained. Records with the same CDR3 protein are collapsed into one entry carrying the most frequent genes and DNA. This sample lists 200,000 to 250,000 distinct CDR3 sequences; around 71% were detected once. Jointly, the top ten make up around 27% of the sample.

Sequenced: lung tumor tissue. The receptors here all came from a man between 60 and 75 years old with non-small cell lung cancer.

This chain connects TRBV10-1 to TRBJ2-1; 7 bases are a match to TRBD1. The CDR3 spans 16 residues. Germline-derived CDR1 and CDR2 are WNHNN and SYGVQD (reference sequence). V gave up 9 bases and J gave up 4 bases; unmatched junction bases: 15. CDR3 amino acids: CASSPTQGDAYNEQFF. In nucleotides, the CDR3 is TGCGCCAGTAGTCCCACCCAGGGGGACGCTTACAATGAGCAGTTCTTC.

Concerning this clonotype itself: A much larger clone lies one base from this, so it may be a read error. The chain has TRBV20-1 and TRBJ2-3; D remains unclear. V was pared by 6 bases and J by 7 bases, with 20 bases between. CDR1 is DFQATT, CDR2 SNEGSKA, per germline (reference sequence). This CDR3 is 14 amino acids long. The CDR3 here is CSAPENPGTYTQYF. The DNA for the CDR3 is TGCAGTGCCCCGGAGAACCCTGGAACATATACGCAGTATTTT.

Comments on this clonotype: The junction shows a germline mismatch at one end, possibly a read error. The chain employs TRBV20-1 and TRBJ2-3, with D possibly being TRBD1 (5 bases). Per the germline V gene, CDR1 is DFQATT and CDR2 is SNEGSKA (reference sequence). The CDR3 covers 15 residues. CDR3 in amino acids: CSARGAKGNANTQFF. The CDR3 nucleotides read TGCAGTGCTAGAGGGGCCAAGGGGAACGCAAATACGCAGTTTTTT.

Comments on this clonotype: One end of the junction fails to match germline, which may point to a read error. V usage is TRBV11-2 and J usage is TRBJ1-4; weak D call: TRBD1 (6 bases). This CDR3 is 15 amino acids long. Per germline, CDR1 SGHAT and CDR2 FQNNGV. The CDR3 protein is CASSGPGTTDDKLFF. In nucleotides, the CDR3 is TGTGCCAGCAGCGGCCCCGGGACAACGGATGATAAACTGTTTTTT.

This clonotype was observed many times. The chain joins TRBV20-1 to TRBJ1-6; maybe TRBD1 (6 bases). The V end was cut by 0 bases, the J end by 10 bases, with 16 bases between. The CDR3 extends over 15 amino acids. From germline, CDR1 is DFQATT and CDR2 SNEGSKA (reference sequence). CDR3 sequence (DNA): TGCAGTGCTAGAGATCTGGAAGGGGGGGGATCACCCCTCCACTTT. Protein product: CSARDLEGGGSPLHF.

In regard to this clonotype: The junction departs from germline at one end; a sequencing error may be responsible. The chain couples TRBV11-3 to TRBJ2-1; D is unresolved. Germline assignment: CDR1 SGHNT and CDR2 YENEEA. The CDR3 has 11 residues. DNA for the CDR3: TGTGCCACCAGCTTAGTGCGGGAGCAGTTCTTC. Its translation is CATSLVREQFF.

At least ten counts were recorded for this clonotype. The rearrangement joins TRBV20-1 to TRBJ1-6; tentatively, D is TRBD1 (5 bases). The germline V and J ends were trimmed by 4 bases and 1 base, with 14 bases remaining between them. Looked up from germline, CDR1 is DFQATT and CDR2 is SNEGSKA (reference sequence). This CDR3 region has 16 residues. The CDR3 is CSATTGSGSYNSPLHF. The CDR3 region has the DNA TGCAGTGCTACCACGGGGTCAGGGTCCTATAATTCACCCCTCCACTTT.

This clonotype was detected once. At one end the junction does not follow the germline gene, possibly because of a read error. V is TRBV20-1 and J is TRBJ2-1; 8 bases fit TRBD2. This CDR3 has 15 amino acids. CDR1 is DFQATT, CDR2 SNEGSKA, per germline (reference sequence). The CDR3 nucleotides read TGCTGTGCTTATCGCGGGAGGTCGGCCCGGAATGATCAGTTCTTC. Translated, it gives CCAYRGRSARNDQFF.

V is TRBV6-5 and J is TRBJ1-4; 9 nucleotides line up with TRBD1. CDR3 length: 17 amino acids. Germline V CDR1 and CDR2: MNHEY, SVGAGI. J gave up 4 bases and V 0 bases, and 6 bases lay outside the gene matches. The CDR3: CASSYSLMGQGNEKLFF. For the CDR3, the DNA is TGTGCCAGCAGTTACTCCCTCATGGGACAGGGTAATGAAAAACTGTTTTTT.

The table lists this clonotype with a count of one. The conserved phenylalanine or tryptophan normally closing the CDR3 is absent here, so this likely arose from a read error. This chain joins TRBV20-1 and TRBJ2-3; D call uncertain. Trimming shortened V by 3 bases and J by 5 bases, and 15 bases separated the two germline ends. CDR3 length equals 14 residues. Germline values: CDR1 DFQATT, CDR2 SNEGSKA (reference sequence). The CDR3 loop reads CSARPLSNIDTQYS. DNA of the CDR3: TGCAGTGCTAGGCCCCTCTCAAATATAGATACGCAGTATTCT.

This clonotype occurred many times. The genes are TRBV11-3 and TRBJ1-1; D is possibly TRBD1 (6 bases). Trimming removed 2 bases from V and 5 bases from J, with 9 bases in between. CDR3 length equals 13 residues. The germline CDR1 and CDR2 sequences are SGHNT and YENEEA. In nucleotides, the CDR3 is TGTGCCAGCAGCTTAAAGGGGACAACTGAAGCTTTCTTT. It yields the protein CASSLKGTTEAFF.

This clonotype was recorded at least ten times. This chain connects TRBV20-1 to TRBJ2-1; D assignment may be TRBD1 or TRBD2 (5 bases each). V lost 5 bases, J lost 5 bases, and 22 bases lay in between. This CDR3 comprises 16 residues. CDR1 and CDR2 (germline): DFQATT, SNEGSKA (reference sequence). DNA for the CDR3: TGCAGTGCTGATTCCCGAACCGGGACCGCCAACAATGAGCAGTTCTTC. Protein: CSADSRTGTANNEQFF.

V usage is TRBV28 and J usage is TRBJ1-2; 9 positions match TRBD1. The CDR3 has 15 amino acids. Germline values: CDR1 MDHEN, CDR2 SYDVKM. The V and J ends lost 6 bases and 8 bases, in that order; junction bases with no gene match: 13. The CDR3 is CASRTSGTGYRGYTF. The DNA of the CDR3 is TGTGCCAGCAGGACCTCCGGGACAGGGTATCGAGGCTACACCTTC.

The chain couples TRBV29-1 to TRBJ2-1; 10 nucleotides agree with TRBD2. The CDR3 sequence is 13 residues long. V shed 4 bases, J shed 4 bases, and the junction held 1 base outside the gene matches. Germline CDR1 is SQVTM and CDR2 is ANQGSEA. CDR3 nucleotides: TGCAGCGTTGGGACTAGCGGATACAATGAGCAGTTCTTC. Its translation is CSVGTSGYNEQFF.

Turning to this clonotype: An end of the junction differs from the germline gene, which may be a read error. V is TRBV6-5 and J is TRBJ2-3, with D possibly being TRBD1 or TRBD2 (5 bases each). This CDR3 is built from 15 residues. CDR1 MNHEY and CDR2 SVGAGI come from the germline V gene. This CDR3 is CVSRRGATDTDTQYF. The CDR3 region has the DNA TGTGTCAGCAGGAGAGGGGCTACCGACACAGATACGCAGTATTTT.

In its sample, this clonotype was seen many times. The gene calls are TRBV20-1 and TRBJ2-7; either TRBD1 or TRBD2 may fit D (5 bases each). Germline V lookup: CDR1 DFQATT, CDR2 SNEGSKA (reference sequence). V was clipped by 3 bases and J by 2 bases, with 14 bases between them. The CDR3 consists of 14 residues. For the CDR3, the DNA is TGCAGTGCTAGGGTAGGGACGAAAGCCTACGAGCAGTACTTC. It is translated as CSARVGTKAYEQYF.

Concerning this clonotype: At one end the junction does not follow the germline gene, possibly because of a read error. The chain uses TRBV5-6 and TRBJ2-7; D gene ambiguous. Germline V lookup: CDR1 SGHDT, CDR2 YYEEEE. This CDR3 has 15 amino acids. This CDR3 reads CASSLVDLLPGEQYF. CDR3 coding DNA: TGTGCCAGCAGCCTTGTGGACCTGCTACCGGGCGAGCAATACTTC.

Concerning this clonotype itself: One junction end does not reproduce the germline sequence, and a read error may be involved. This chain uses TRBV20-1 with TRBJ2-7; TRBD1 might be the D (5 bases). This CDR3 has 12 residues. In germline, CDR1 is DFQATT, CDR2 SNEGSKA (reference sequence). The CDR3 DNA sequence: TGCATTGCTAGAGAGAAAAGGGGCGAGCAGTACTTC. It specifies CIAREKRGEQYF.

Notes on this clonotype: The CDR3 carries no conserved terminal phenylalanine or tryptophan, so it likely arises from a read error. This chain's CDR3 is CASSQDSGARASQYL. The CDR3 nucleotides read TGCGCCAGCAGCCAAGATTCCGGAGCTCGTGCTTCCCAGTACTTA. The chain carries TRBV4-3 and TRBJ2-5, with no clear D. Trimming left V 0 bases short and J 9 bases short, with 17 bases between. CDR3 length equals 15 residues. The germline CDR1 and CDR2 sequences are LGHNA and YSLEER.

The count of this clonotype is one. A much larger clone sits a single nucleotide away, making a read error possible. V and J are TRBV20-1 and TRBJ2-3; no definite D call. Germline V gives CDR1 DFQATT, CDR2 SNEGSKA (reference sequence). The CDR3 length is 11 residues. Trimming took off 7 bases at V and 4 bases at J, with 9 bases between the two ends. The chain's CDR3 is CSVSSADTQYF. For the CDR3, the DNA is TGCAGTGTTTCGTCGGCAGATACGCAGTATTTT.

A remark on this clonotype: At one end the junction does not follow the germline gene, possibly because of a read error. The V gene is TRBV20-1, the J gene TRBJ2-3; the D gene is possibly TRBD2 (6 bases). CDR3 length: 16 amino acids. The germline V gene encodes CDR1 DFQATT and CDR2 SNEGSKA (reference sequence). The CDR3 nucleotides read TGCGGTGCTAGAGTGGTGGAGGGAGCTGCCACAGATACTCAGTATTTT. Translation: CGARVVEGAATDTQYF.

V usage is TRBV20-1 and J usage is TRBJ2-2; tentatively, D is TRBD1 (5 bases). Germline loops: CDR1 DFQATT, CDR2 SNEGSKA (reference sequence). The length of the CDR3 is 15 residues. Deletions cut 6 bases from V and 0 bases from J, with 14 bases between. The CDR3 DNA reads as TGCAGTGCCTTGATTGACAGCGCGAACACCGGGGAGCTGTTTTTT. The encoded protein is CSALIDSANTGELFF.

With regard to this clonotype: This may stem from a read error, because a much larger clone lies one nucleotide away. The chain joins TRBV4-2 to TRBJ2-3; D ambiguous. Germline V gene sequence: CDR1 LGHNA, CDR2 YNFKEQ. The CDR3 is 17 residues long. DNA for the CDR3: TGTGACAGCAGCCAACTTAAGACTGGGTCCTCGACAGATACGCAGTATTTT. This sequence encodes CDSSQLKTGSSTDTQYF.

Comments on this clonotype: This may be a read error: a much more frequent sequence differs by one nucleotide. This rearrangement joins TRBV6-5 to TRBJ1-1; no reliable D call. The V end lost 6 bases, the J end lost 0 bases, and 11 bases lay between the germline ends. CDR1 and CDR2 (germline): MNHEY, SVGAGI. The CDR3 is 14 residues long. Here the CDR3 DNA reads TGTGCCAGCAGAACCGAGACAATGAACACTGAAGCTTTCTTT. It specifies CASRTETMNTEAFF.

This clonotype is judged medium-sized. J is TRBJ2-6 and V is TRBV5-4, with D unclear. The ends were cut back, 4 bases at V and 0 bases at J, with 5 bases in the middle. In germline, CDR1 is SGHNT, CDR2 YYREEE (reference sequence). The CDR3 loop spans 14 amino acids. The CDR3 coding sequence is TGTGCCAGCAGCCCCACCTCTGGGGCCAACGTCCTGACTTTC. This gives the protein CASSPTSGANVLTF.

The genes are TRBV20-1 and TRBJ2-3; D unclear. From germline, CDR1 is DFQATT and CDR2 SNEGSKA (reference sequence). This CDR3 is built from 13 residues. The V and J ends lost 4 bases and 2 bases respectively, with 10 bases between them. The CDR3 sequence is CSANRPDTDTQYF. CDR3 coding DNA: TGCAGTGCTAATCGGCCAGACACAGATACGCAGTATTTT.

This clonotype appeared many times. V is TRBV12-3 or TRBV12-4 and J is TRBJ2-2; TRBD2 is a possible D gene (6 bases). The ends were cut back, 7 bases at V and 8 bases at J, with 14 bases in the middle. This CDR3 is 13 amino acids long. CDR3 in amino acids: CASNRLVSGELFF. The CDR3 bases are TGTGCCAGCAACCGACTAGTTTCTGGGGAGCTGTTTTTT.

On this clonotype itself: A much larger clone differs from this one at a single base, so this may be a read error. The V and J genes are TRBV5-4 and TRBJ1-2; D unresolved. The germline V gene has CDR1 SGHNT and CDR2 YYREEE (reference sequence). CDR3 length: 14 amino acids. The CDR3 is CASSLGTQVYGHTF. The CDR3 DNA sequence: TGTGCCAGCAGCTTGGGGACGCAGGTCTATGGCCACACCTTC.

The rearrangement uses TRBV11-3 and TRBJ2-3; D uncertain. The V end lost 7 bases, the J end lost 12 bases, and 20 bases lay between the germline ends. Germline V gives CDR1 SGHNT, CDR2 YENEEA. The CDR3 has 13 amino acids. CDR3 coding DNA: TGTGCCAGCAACTTCTCGCTTTCAGATATACAGTATTTT. Protein sequence: CASNFSLSDIQYF.